What follows are 9 T cell receptor beta chains derived from one specimen sequenced in a study of monozygotic twins with inflammatory bowel disease. With the 5' RACE reads reprocessed, TCRdb shows one record per CDR3 protein and no DNA. The sample totals approximately 400,000 distinct CDR3 sequences. Sequencing was carried out using blood. Receptor source: a human donor with ulcerative colitis or Crohn's disease, or a healthy co-twin of an affected twin (not recorded which).

This CDR3 is CASSGFEQGVWETQYF. V is TRBV7-2 and J is TRBJ2-5; the D call from TCRdb, TRBD1, cannot be confirmed without DNA. The CDR3 covers 16 residues. Germline V gene lookup returns CDR1 SGHTA and CDR2 FQGNSA.

The chain employs TRBV27 and TRBJ1-2; TCRdb outputs TRBD1, but without DNA this stays unchecked. CDR1 is MNHEY, CDR2 SMNVEV, per germline (reference sequence). The CDR3 runs 13 residues. Here the CDR3 reads CASSSRGPYGYTF.

The rearrangement uses TRBV7-2 and TRBJ2-1; with no DNA, the TCRdb D assignment of TRBD1 cannot be verified. There are 16 residues in the CDR3. The germline V gene has CDR1 SGHTA and CDR2 FQGNSA. CDR3 region: CASSLAGTVPYNEQFF.

The V call is TRBV6-4, the J call TRBJ2-1. This CDR3 contains 15 residues. The germline CDR1 and CDR2 sequences are MRHNA and SNTAGT. The CDR3 loop reads CASSPIGGSYNEQFF.

The chain links TRBV5-1 to TRBJ1-4. This CDR3 is built from 14 residues. Germline CDR1 SGHRS, CDR2 YFSETQ. The CDR3: CASSFISADEKLFF.

V and J are TRBV11-2 and TRBJ2-7; the D call of TRBD2 rests on TCRdb alone, since no DNA is present to check it. The CDR3 loop spans 12 amino acids. The germline CDR1 and CDR2 sequences are SGHAT and FQNNGV. The CDR3 here is CASSAGGVEQYF.

V and J are TRBV3-1 and TRBJ2-7. The CDR3 has 16 residues. In germline, CDR1 is LGHDT, CDR2 YNNKEL (reference sequence). The CDR3 spells CASSQEGTRILYEQYF.

The V call is TRBV7-9, the J call TRBJ2-7; TCRdb calls TRBD1, which cannot be checked without DNA. Germline V gene sequence: CDR1 SEHNR, CDR2 FQNEAQ (reference sequence). This CDR3 region has 14 residues. CDR3 region: CASSEGRISYEQYF. The whole variable domain, filled in from reference TRBV7-9 and TRBJ2-7, reads DTGVSQNPRHKITKRGQNVTFRCDPISEHNRLYWYRQTLGQGPEFLTYFQNEAQLEKSRLLSDRFSAERPKGSFSTLEIQRTEQGDSAMYLCASSEGRISYEQYFGPGTRLTVT.

The V gene is TRBV9, the J gene TRBJ2-7; the TCRdb D gene call, TRBD1, has no DNA to confirm it. Germline CDR1 is SGDLS and CDR2 is YYNGEE. This CDR3 is 18 amino acids long. CDR3 amino acids: CASSVEPSPGQGNYEQYF.